This T cell receptor (beta chain) was sequenced for a study of T-cell memory formation after mild COVID-19. TCRdb recomputed calls from the 5' RACE reads with MiXCR, one row per CDR3 protein. Of fewer than 250,000 distinct CDR3 sequences listed, roughly 30% are singletons. Trimming took off 3 bases at V and 6 bases at J, with 8 bases between the two ends. The germline V gene encodes CDR1 DFQATT and CDR2 SNEGSKA (reference sequence). This CDR3 has 12 amino acids. The receptor was isolated from an adult woman who had mild COVID-19 (a few samples of this study predate the infection). Cell type and time point are not known. This chain uses TRBV20-1 with TRBJ2-2; D may match TRBD1 or TRBD2 (5 bases each). The sample was PBMCs or a T cell subset sorted from them (not recorded which). Written as DNA, the CDR3 is TGCAGTGCTAGCGGGGACCCCGGGGAGCTGTTTTTT. This gives the protein CSASGDPGELFF.